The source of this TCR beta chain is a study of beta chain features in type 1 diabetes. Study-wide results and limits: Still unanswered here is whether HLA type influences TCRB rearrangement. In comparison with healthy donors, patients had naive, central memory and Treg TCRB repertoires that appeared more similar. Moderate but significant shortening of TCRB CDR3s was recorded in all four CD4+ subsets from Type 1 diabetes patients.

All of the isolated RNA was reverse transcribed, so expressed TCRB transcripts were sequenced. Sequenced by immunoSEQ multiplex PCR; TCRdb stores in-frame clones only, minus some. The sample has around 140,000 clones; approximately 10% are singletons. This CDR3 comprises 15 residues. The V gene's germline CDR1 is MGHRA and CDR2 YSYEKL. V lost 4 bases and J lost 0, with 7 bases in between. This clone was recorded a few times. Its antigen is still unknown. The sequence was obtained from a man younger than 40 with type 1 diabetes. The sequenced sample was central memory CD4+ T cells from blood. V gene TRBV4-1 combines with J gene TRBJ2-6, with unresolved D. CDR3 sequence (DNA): TGCGCCAGCAGCCGACTGAGCTCTGGGGCCAACGTCCTGACTTTC. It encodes CASSRLSSGANVLTF.